This T cell receptor beta chain was observed in a study of shared clonotypes between healthy human individuals. Study results and limitations: Researchers found naive subsets generally carried larger estimated richness than memory subsets.

Points on this clone: Its cognate antigen is unknown. Other DNA sequences in the same sample also yield this CDR3.

Terminally differentiated effector memory CD45RA+ cells were excluded from the naive CD8 cells, which were CD45RO-negative and positively selected for CCR7. Only in-frame clones appear in the TCRdb table, and some are missing; sequencing was by immunoSEQ multiplex PCR. This table holds nearly 2 million clones, about 95% found once. V lost 1 base, J lost 4 bases, and 11 bases lay in between. CDR3 length equals 14 residues. Looked up from germline, CDR1 is MNHEY and CDR2 is SMNVEV (reference sequence). The receptor comes from a man younger than 35 in good health. The chain combines TRBV27 with TRBJ2-7, with TRBD2 as a possible D gene (7 bases). The sequenced sample was naive CD8+ T cells sorted from blood. The CDR3 region has the DNA TGTGCCAGCAGTTTATGGGGGGGCTTATACGAGCAGTACTTC. Protein product: CASSLWGGLYEQYF.